This paragraph reports one TCR beta chain. The sample comes from a study of T cells expressing NK-cell markers. CDR3 length: 16 amino acids. Germline V CDR1 and CDR2: SGDLS, YYNGEE. Using the 5' RACE reads, TCRdb records one entry per CDR3 protein without DNA. This sample's table reports 500,000 to 600,000 distinct CDR3 sequences. Sequencing was carried out using blood T cells: a sorted CD56 or NKG2C T cell subset, CD4+ or CD8+ T cells, or bulk PBMC T cells (not recorded which). This sequence originates from a man aged 18 to 29 in good health. The chain has TRBV9 and TRBJ2-3; TCRdb gives TRBD1 as the D gene, but with no DNA this cannot be confirmed. This CDR3 is CASSARQGASTDTQYF.